Listed below are T cell receptor beta chains from one sample, sequenced in a study of CD8 T cells in ankylosing spondylitis. MiXCR was run by TCRdb on the 5' RACE reads, yielding one entry per CDR3 protein. The sample records approximately 290,000 distinct CDR3 sequences, less than 25% being singletons. Input material: blood, either unsorted or a sorted T cell fraction (not recorded which). The receptor source for this set is a female donor with ankylosing spondylitis or in good health (not recorded which). The CDR3 runs from the conserved cysteine through the conserved F or W. D genes are given only for firm matches. Clone sizes are given selectively: once, few, many, or a class where the clone is expanded.

v_gene	j_gene	abundance	d_gene	CDR3aa	CDR3nt
TRBV20-1	TRBJ1-5	few	TRBD1	CSALRQGQPQHF	TGCAGTGCTCTGAGACAGGGGCAGCCCCAGCATTTT
TRBV25-1	TRBJ2-5	-	-	CASSDHARVQETQYF	TGTGCCAGCAGTGATCACGCCAGGGTCCAAGAGACCCAGTACTTC
TRBV11-3	TRBJ2-1	once	TRBD2	CASSSQRERYNEQFF	TGTGCCAGCAGCTCCCAGCGGGAGCGCTACAATGAGCAGTTCTTC
TRBV7-2	TRBJ2-1	many	-	CASSRVAYLNNEQFF	TGTGCCAGCAGCCGTGTAGCCTACTTAAACAATGAGCAGTTCTTC
TRBV6-5	TRBJ1-6	-	-	CASSYLRGNNSPLHF	TGTGCCAGCAGTTATTTGCGGGGTAATAATTCACCCCTCCACTTT
TRBV12-3/TRBV12-4	TRBJ2-6	-	-	CASNKGWSSGANVLTF	TGTGCCAGCAATAAGGGATGGAGCTCTGGGGCCAACGTCCTGACTTTC
TRBV10-1	TRBJ2-3	-	-	CASRQGLSDTQYF	TGCGCCAGCAGACAGGGTTTGAGCGATACGCAGTATTTT
TRBV2	TRBJ2-5	-	TRBD1	CATRTGLRETQYF	TGTGCCACCAGGACAGGGCTCCGAGAGACCCAGTACTTC
TRBV12-3/TRBV12-4	TRBJ2-1	many	-	CASSPTRYNEQFF	TGTGCCAGCAGTCCTACCCGATACAATGAGCAGTTCTTC
TRBV29-1	TRBJ2-4	many	TRBD1	CSVEGRQGNIQYF	TGCAGCGTTGAGGGCCGACAGGGGAACATTCAGTACTTC
TRBV15	TRBJ1-1	few	-	CATSRDYNSEAFF	TGTGCCACCAGCAGAGATTACAACAGTGAAGCTTTCTTT
TRBV20-1	TRBJ1-4	few	TRBD1	CSASPGQGREKLFF	TGCAGTGCTAGTCCGGGACAGGGGCGCGAAAAACTGTTTTTT
TRBV4-3	TRBJ2-3	few	TRBD2	CASSQTRAGAWDTQYF	TGCGCCAGCAGCCAAACCCGAGCGGGAGCGTGGGATACGCAGTATTTT
TRBV10-3	TRBJ1-5	-	-	CATNLDSNQPQHF	TGTGCCACGAATCTGGATAGCAATCAGCCCCAGCATTTT
TRBV2	TRBJ1-5	-	-	CASSGRPAGNQPQHF	TGTGCCAGCAGTGGACGTCCTGCTGGCAATCAGCCCCAGCATTTT
TRBV29-1	TRBJ2-1	many	-	CSVEVTGNGEQFF	TGCAGCGTTGAGGTCACGGGAAACGGTGAGCAGTTCTTC
TRBV6-6	TRBJ1-6	-	-	CAGSGSYNSPLHF	TGTGCGGGGTCAGGCTCCTATAATTCACCCCTCCACTTT
TRBV24-1	TRBJ2-2	few	TRBD1	CATSDFGTANTGELFF	TGTGCCACCAGTGACTTCGGGACAGCGAACACCGGGGAGCTGTTTTTT
TRBV5-1	TRBJ2-2	-	-	CASSPVANTGELFF	TGCGCCAGCAGCCCGGTAGCGAACACCGGGGAGCTGTTTTTT
TRBV20-1	TRBJ1-1	-	-	CSARIQRTEAFF	TGCAGTGCTAGAATCCAGCGCACTGAAGCTTTCTTT
TRBV5-1	TRBJ2-5	few	-	CASSADRQETQYF	TGCGCCAGCAGCGCAGACCGGCAAGAGACCCAGTACTTC
TRBV3-1	TRBJ2-2	few	-	CASSPGAVWDTGELFF	TGTGCCAGCAGCCCCGGCGCCGTTTGGGACACCGGGGAGCTGTTTTTT
TRBV11-2	TRBJ2-1	-	TRBD2	CASSRRHLGLAVSYNEQFF	TGTGCCAGCAGCCGAAGACATTTGGGACTAGCGGTCTCCTACAATGAGCAGTTCTTC
TRBV18	TRBJ2-7	-	-	CASSQESSGSLEQYF	TGTGCCAGCTCCCAAGAGAGTTCGGGGTCTCTAGAGCAGTACTTC